Given below is one TCR beta chain in context. The target antigen is unknown. The CDR3 covers 17 residues. V was cut by 2 bases and J by 7 bases, with 23 bases left in between. Germline CDR1 reads MGHRA; CDR2 reads YSYEKL. The data were taken from a study of shared clonotypes between healthy human individuals. Broader study findings: Non-shared clonotypes showed lower generation probabilities than clonotypes common to all four donors. Though the depth was large, rarefaction showed that sorted-subset sequencing was incomplete.

Profiled with immunoSEQ multiplex PCR; TCRdb holds only in-frame clones, not every one. The sample holds about 710,000 clones, roughly 72% seen once. The authors divided CD4+ cells into CD45RA+ naive and CD45RA-negative memory subsets. The sequence was collected from a woman in her twenties or thirties in good health. Sequenced: memory CD4+ T cells sorted from blood. Subset noted: CD45RA-negative fraction. The J gene is TRBJ2-5, the V gene TRBV4-1; possibly TRBD1 for D (6 bases). The CDR3 reads CASSQYRVTGRVWTQYF. CDR3 bases: TGCGCCAGCAGCCAATATAGGGTGACAGGTAGAGTGTGGACCCAGTACTTC.